The present T cell receptor beta chain was sequenced within a study of early T cells in non-severe SARS-CoV-2 infection. Turning to the study itself: With bulk RNA from unsorted whole blood as input, sequencing yielded unpaired chains.

Study-level results: Clonotype matching in VDJdb favored anti-spike CD8 responses and did not capture private and CD4 specificities.

The table lists this clonotype with many counts. No antigen is known for it. As part of library construction, unique molecular identifiers were attached to individual cDNA molecules. TCRdb passed the 5' RACE reads through MiXCR, listing each CDR3 protein once. The sample lists about 48,000 distinct CDR3 sequences; over 7.5% were seen once. The sample consisted of whole blood. The origin of this receptor is an adult who was a healthcare worker with PCR-confirmed SARS-CoV-2 infection or an uninfected control (not recorded which).

Here the CDR3 reads CASSLAGPNEQFF. For the CDR3, the DNA is TGCGCCAGCAGCCTGGCCGGACCCAATGAGCAGTTCTTC. The genes are TRBV5-1 and TRBJ2-1; D is undetermined. The CDR3 contains 13 residues. V lost 4 bases to trimming and J lost 6 bases, with 11 bases between them. Germline lookup yields CDR1 SGHRS and CDR2 YFSETQ.